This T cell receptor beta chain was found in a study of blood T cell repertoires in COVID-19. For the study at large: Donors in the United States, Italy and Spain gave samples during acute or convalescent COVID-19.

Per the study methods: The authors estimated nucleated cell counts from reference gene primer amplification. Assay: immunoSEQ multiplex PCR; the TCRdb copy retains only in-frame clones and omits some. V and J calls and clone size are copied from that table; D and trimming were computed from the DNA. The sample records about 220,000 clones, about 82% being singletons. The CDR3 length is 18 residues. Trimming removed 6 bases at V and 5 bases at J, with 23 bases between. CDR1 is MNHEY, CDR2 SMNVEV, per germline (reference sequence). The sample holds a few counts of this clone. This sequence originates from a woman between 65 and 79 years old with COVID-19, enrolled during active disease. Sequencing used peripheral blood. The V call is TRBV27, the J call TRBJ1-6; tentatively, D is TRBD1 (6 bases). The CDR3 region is CASRSTWGRRRDNSPLHF. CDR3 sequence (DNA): TGTGCCAGCAGGTCAACCTGGGGGCGCCGAAGAGATAATTCACCCCTCCACTTT.